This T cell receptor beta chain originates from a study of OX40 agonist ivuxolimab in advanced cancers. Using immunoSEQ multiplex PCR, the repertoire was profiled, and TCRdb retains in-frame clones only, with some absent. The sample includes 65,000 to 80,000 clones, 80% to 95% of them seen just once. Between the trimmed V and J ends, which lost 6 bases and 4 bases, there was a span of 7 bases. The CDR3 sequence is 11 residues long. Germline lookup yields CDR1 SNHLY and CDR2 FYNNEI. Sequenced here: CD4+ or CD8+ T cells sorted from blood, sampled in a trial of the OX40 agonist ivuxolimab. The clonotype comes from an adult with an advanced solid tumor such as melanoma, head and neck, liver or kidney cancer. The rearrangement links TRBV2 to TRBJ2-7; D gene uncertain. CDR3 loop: CASSPVYEQYF. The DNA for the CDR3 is TGTGCCAGCAGCCCCGTGTACGAGCAGTACTTC.